What follows are 23 T cell receptor beta chains derived from one specimen sequenced in a study of graft-versus-host responses after intestinal transplantation. These receptors are not linked to any known antigen. Only in-frame clones appear in the TCRdb table, and some are missing; sequencing was by immunoSEQ multiplex PCR. Among tens of thousands of clones, 85% to 95% were seen once, and the ten largest hold 0.4% to 0.6%. The specimen comprised unstimulated CD8+ T cells sorted from spleen or lymph node cells, sampled before intestinal transplant. The receptors derive from a human donor who received an intestinal transplant.

V is TRBV6-4 and J is TRBJ1-2; TRBD1 aligns across 7 bases. The CDR3 is 15 residues long. With V trimmed by 0 bases and J by 5 bases, 6 bases remained unmatched. Germline V gene data show CDR1 as MRHNA and CDR2 as SNTAGT. The chain's CDR3 is CASSDSWDSPYGYTF. CDR3 nucleotide sequence: TGTGCCAGCAGTGACTCATGGGACAGTCCTTATGGCTACACCTTC.

This chain links TRBV5-1 with TRBJ1-1, with 9 positions matching TRBD1. The CDR3 runs 16 residues. Trimming removed 4 bases from V and 0 bases from J; junction bases left unmatched: 7. CDR1 is SGHRS, CDR2 YFSETQ, per germline. This CDR3 reads CASSMGQGAMNTEAFF. The CDR3 DNA follows: TGCGCCAGCAGCATGGGACAGGGTGCCATGAACACTGAAGCTTTCTTT.

The rearrangement uses TRBV6-6 and TRBJ2-5; 7 nucleotides match TRBD2. Germline V gene lookup returns CDR1 MNHNY and CDR2 SVGAGI (reference sequence). CDR3 length: 15 amino acids. J lost 3 bases, V lost 0 bases, and 4 bases had no gene match. CDR3 residues: CASSYSLANEETQYF. DNA of the CDR3: TGTGCCAGCAGTTACTCACTAGCGAATGAAGAGACCCAGTACTTC.

The chain links TRBV27 to TRBJ2-1, with TRBD2 as a possible D gene (7 bases). CDR3 length: 14 amino acids. Germline lookup yields CDR1 MNHEY and CDR2 SMNVEV (reference sequence). V was pared by 3 bases and J by 2 bases, with 8 bases between. In nucleotides, the CDR3 is TGTGCCAGCAGTTTGGGGGGGCCCTACAATGAGCAGTTCTTC. It yields the protein CASSLGGPYNEQFF.

The rearrangement joins TRBV28 to TRBJ2-7, with 11 positions matching TRBD2. The CDR3 sequence is 15 residues long. The trim removed 1 base at V and 2 bases at J, leaving 1 base unmatched. CDR1 is MDHEN and CDR2 is SYDVKM in the germline V gene. DNA for the CDR3: TGTGCCAGCAGTTTATTAGCGGGAGGGACCTACGAGCAGTACTTC. Its protein product is CASSLLAGGTYEQYF. Filled out from reference TRBV28 and TRBJ2-7, the complete variable domain reads DVKVTQSSRYLVKRTGEKVFLECVQDMDHENMFWYRQDPGLGLRLIYFSYDVKMKEKGDIPEGYSVSREKKERFSLILESASTNQTSMYLCASSLLAGGTYEQYFGPGTRLTVT.

The chain carries TRBV4-1 and TRBJ1-4, with a possible D match to TRBD1 (5 bases). The ends were cut back, 4 bases at V and 1 base at J, with 13 bases in the middle. The CDR3 extends over 16 amino acids. Germline V gene data show CDR1 as MGHRA and CDR2 as YSYEKL. DNA for the CDR3: TGCGCCAGCAGCCCCGAGGGCGGGGGAACTAATGAAAAACTGTTTTTT. Protein: CASSPEGGGTNEKLFF.

The chain couples TRBV7-9 to TRBJ2-7, with 7 bases lining up with TRBD1. Germline trimming cut 3 bases from V and 0 bases from J; bases unmatched to any gene: 5. This CDR3 is 15 amino acids long. Germline V gene data show CDR1 as SEHNR and CDR2 as FQNEAQ (reference sequence). CDR3 bases: TGTGCCAGCAGCTTGGGACAGTATCCCTCCTACGAGCAGTACTTC. Its protein is CASSLGQYPSYEQYF.

The chain has TRBV4-1 and TRBJ2-7, with TRBD2 identical over 12 bases. After removal of 3 bases from V and 3 bases from J, the junction contained 3 bases not matched to a gene. The CDR3 has 15 residues. Germline CDR1 reads MGHRA; CDR2 reads YSYEKL. This CDR3 is CASSQGLAGGYEQYF. As DNA, the CDR3 is TGCGCCAGCAGCCAGGGACTAGCGGGTGGCTACGAGCAGTACTTC.

The V call is TRBV28, the J call TRBJ1-3; D call uncertain. Germline V gives CDR1 MDHEN, CDR2 SYDVKM. CDR3 length equals 13 residues. V gave up 3 bases and J gave up 0 bases, with 3 bases separating them. The CDR3 here is CASSLSSGNTIYF. Here the CDR3 DNA reads TGTGCCAGCAGTTTGAGCTCTGGAAACACCATATATTTT.

V is TRBV6-5 and J is TRBJ2-7; D might be TRBD2 (6 bases). Per the germline V gene, CDR1 is MNHEY and CDR2 is SVGAGI. V was clipped by 2 bases and J by 7 bases, with 12 bases between them. The CDR3 is 13 residues long. This CDR3 is CASSYPGLMEQYF. The CDR3, as DNA: TGTGCCAGCAGTTACCCGGGACTGATGGAGCAGTACTTC.

In regard to this clone: Distinct nucleotide sequences in the sample also encode this CDR3. The V gene is TRBV18, the J gene TRBJ2-7; 7 bases are shared with TRBD2. Germline CDR1 reads KGHSH; CDR2 reads LQKENI. With V trimmed by 6 bases and J by 3 bases, 2 bases remained unmatched. The CDR3 runs 12 residues. CDR3 protein: CASSPGGYEQYF. The DNA of the CDR3 is TGTGCCAGCTCGCCGGGAGGCTACGAGCAGTACTTC.

CDR3 loop: CASSYTYEQYF. The CDR3 region has the DNA TGTGCCAGCAGCTACACCTACGAGCAGTACTTC. The rearrangement uses TRBV11-2 and TRBJ2-7; no clear D. Trimming took off 4 bases at V and 2 bases at J, with 3 bases between the two ends. This CDR3 has 11 amino acids. Germline lookup yields CDR1 SGHAT and CDR2 FQNNGV. Using reference TRBV11-2 and TRBJ2-7 for the parts outside the CDR3, the full variable domain is EAGVAQSPRYKIIEKRQSVAFWCNPISGHATLYWYQQILGQGPKLLIQFQNNGVVDDSQLPKDRFSAERLKGVDSTLKIQPAKLEDSAVYLCASSYTYEQYFGPGTRLTVT.

The chain employs TRBV5-6 and TRBJ1-1; D is perhaps TRBD1 (5 bases). Germline V CDR1 and CDR2: SGHDT, YYEEEE. The CDR3 is 15 amino acids. The V and J ends lost 0 bases and 3 bases respectively, with 12 bases between them. The CDR3 protein is CASSLGGDDYTEAFF. In DNA, the CDR3 is TGTGCCAGCAGCTTGGGGGGGGACGATTACACTGAAGCTTTCTTT.

A single count supports this clone. The V gene is TRBV4-3, the J gene TRBJ1-4; possibly TRBD1 for D (5 bases). Trimming removed 2 bases from V and 1 base from J, with 11 bases in between. The germline V gene has CDR1 LGHNA and CDR2 YSLEER. The length of the CDR3 is 16 residues. CDR3 amino acids: CASSQHRQLTNEKLFF. In nucleotides, the CDR3 is TGCGCCAGCAGCCAACATAGACAGCTAACTAATGAAAAACTGTTTTTT.

The chain is built from TRBV6-6 and TRBJ2-1; 9 nucleotides align to TRBD2. There are 16 residues in the CDR3. Germline assignment: CDR1 MNHNY and CDR2 SVGAGI (reference sequence). With 0 bases clipped from V and 5 bases from J, the junction kept 5 bases outside the gene matches. As DNA, the CDR3 is TGTGCCAGCAGTTACTCGACTAGCGGAACTAACAATGAGCAGTTCTTC. Encoded protein: CASSYSTSGTNNEQFF.

V gene TRBV6-1 combines with J gene TRBJ2-5, with 9 nucleotides matching TRBD1. Germline CDR1 is MNHNS and CDR2 is SASEGT. There are 13 residues in the CDR3. The junction had 3 bases not matched to a gene; V was cut back by 6 bases and J by 4 bases. The CDR3, as DNA: TGTGCCAGCAGAGGGGACAGGGTAGAGACCCAGTACTTC. Protein: CASRGDRVETQYF.

The CDR3 sequence is CASSEGTPNYGYTF. CDR3 sequence (DNA): TGTGCCAGCAGTGAGGGGACACCGAACTATGGCTACACCTTC. The chain is built from TRBV6-1 and TRBJ1-2; possibly TRBD1 for D (6 bases). V dropped 3 bases and J dropped 2 bases, with 10 bases sitting between them. The CDR3 has 14 amino acids. Germline assignment: CDR1 MNHNS and CDR2 SASEGT.

The rearrangement links TRBV5-1 to TRBJ2-7; no clear D gene. The CDR3 length is 13 residues. Germline CDR1 reads SGHRS; CDR2 reads YFSETQ. The V end lost 0 bases, the J end lost 6 bases, and 10 bases lay between the germline ends. The CDR3 here is CASSLAPTGEQYF. The CDR3 DNA reads TGCGCCAGCAGCTTGGCCCCGACGGGCGAGCAGTACTTC.

CDR3 in amino acids: CASSDLLAGDNEQYF. DNA of the CDR3: TGCGCCAGCAGTGACCTTTTGGCGGGTGACAACGAGCAGTACTTC. The V call is TRBV10-2, the J call TRBJ2-7; a possible D gene is TRBD2 (5 bases). Germline CDR1 WSHSY, CDR2 SAAADI. V was trimmed by 3 bases and J by 5 bases, leaving 17 bases between them. The CDR3 extends over 15 amino acids.

For this clone: Other DNA variants within this sample encode the same CDR3. The chain employs TRBV30 and TRBJ1-2; no definite D call. The germline V and J ends were trimmed by 0 bases and 7 bases, with 9 bases remaining between them. The CDR3 is made up of 12 amino acids. Germline lookup yields CDR1 GTSNPN and CDR2 SVGIG (reference sequence). This CDR3 reads CAWSVGGFGYTF. Written as DNA, the CDR3 is TGTGCCTGGAGTGTAGGAGGGTTTGGCTACACCTTC. Filled out from reference TRBV30 and TRBJ1-2, the complete variable domain reads SQTIHQWPATLVQPVGSPLSLECTVEGTSNPNLYWYRQAAGRGLQLLFYSVGIGQISSEVPQNLSASRPQDRQFILSSKKLLLSDSGFYLCAWSVGGFGYTFGSGTRLTVV.

This chain connects TRBV6-5 to TRBJ1-2, with 7 bases fitting TRBD1. This CDR3 is 14 amino acids long. V was clipped by 5 bases and J by 4 bases; unmatched bases: 7. From germline, CDR1 is MNHEY and CDR2 SVGAGI. CDR3 in DNA: TGTGCCAGCAGTCCCCGGGACAGTACCTATGGCTACACCTTC. Its translation is CASSPRDSTYGYTF.

This rearrangement joins TRBV5-6 to TRBJ1-5; no definite D call. V was shortened by 0 bases and J by 6 bases, with 7 bases between the two germline ends. CDR1 and CDR2 (germline): SGHDT, YYEEEE. The length of the CDR3 is 13 residues. The CDR3 DNA is TGTGCCAGCAGCTTGGCGGCGGGTCAGCCCCAGCATTTT. Residues: CASSLAAGQPQHF.

A single count supports this clone. The J gene is TRBJ2-4, the V gene TRBV15; the match to TRBD2 covers 11 bases. The CDR3 spans 16 residues. Germline assignment: CDR1 LNHNV and CDR2 YYDKDF (reference sequence). J gave up 4 bases and V 8 bases, and 10 bases lay outside the gene matches. The CDR3 is CATGTSGRPLKNIQYF. In nucleotides, the CDR3 is TGTGCCACCGGGACTAGCGGAAGGCCATTGAAAAACATTCAGTACTTC. Looking up the rest from reference TRBV15 and TRBJ2-4 gives the full variable domain: DAMVIQNPRYQVTQFGKPVTLSCSQTLNHNVMYWYQQKSSQAPKLLFHYYDKDFNNEADTPDNFQSRRPNTSFCFLDIRSPGLGDTAMYLCATGTSGRPLKNIQYFGAGTRLSVL.